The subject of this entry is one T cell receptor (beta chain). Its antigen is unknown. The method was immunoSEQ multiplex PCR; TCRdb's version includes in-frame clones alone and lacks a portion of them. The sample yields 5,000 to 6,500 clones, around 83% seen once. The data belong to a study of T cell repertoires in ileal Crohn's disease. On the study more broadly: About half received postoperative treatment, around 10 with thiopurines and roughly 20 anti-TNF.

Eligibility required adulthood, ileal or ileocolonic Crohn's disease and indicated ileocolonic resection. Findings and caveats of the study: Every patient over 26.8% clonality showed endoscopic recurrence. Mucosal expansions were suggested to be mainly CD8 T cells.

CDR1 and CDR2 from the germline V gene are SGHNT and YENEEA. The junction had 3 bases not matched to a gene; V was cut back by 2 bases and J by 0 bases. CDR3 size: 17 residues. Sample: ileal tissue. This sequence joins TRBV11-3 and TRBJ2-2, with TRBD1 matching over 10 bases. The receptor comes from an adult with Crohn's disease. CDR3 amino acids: CASSLRDRGTNTGELFF. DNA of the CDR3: TGTGCCAGCAGCTTACGGGACAGGGGTACGAACACCGGGGAGCTGTTTTTT. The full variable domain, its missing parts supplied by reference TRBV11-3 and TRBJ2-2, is EAGVVQSPRYKIIEKKQPVAFWCNPISGHNTLYWYLQNLGQGPELLIRYENEEAVDDSQLPKDRFSAERLKGVDSTLKIQPAELGDSAVYLCASSLRDRGTNTGELFFGEGSRLTVL.